This entry features one T cell receptor beta chain sequence. These data originate in a study of blood T cell repertoires in COVID-19. Study overall: T cells, B-cell-depleted T cells, or PBMCs supplied cDNA or gDNA.

J gave up 8 bases and V 5 bases, and 8 bases lay outside the gene matches. Per the germline V gene, CDR1 is MDHEN and CDR2 is SYDVKM. The CDR3 extends over 14 amino acids. This table comes from immunoSEQ multiplex PCR, and its TCRdb copy is limited to in-frame clones, with some not included. The sample comprises around 39,000 clones, 70% to 90% of which are singletons, and around 5.2% rests with the top ten. Sequenced input: peripheral blood. The TCR sequence derives from a man aged 35-49 years with active COVID-19. The chain couples TRBV28 to TRBJ1-2; TRBD1 matches 10 bases. The CDR3 region is CASSRTGGSEGYTF. CDR3 DNA sequence: TGTGCCAGCAGTCGGACAGGGGGTTCTGAAGGCTACACCTTC.